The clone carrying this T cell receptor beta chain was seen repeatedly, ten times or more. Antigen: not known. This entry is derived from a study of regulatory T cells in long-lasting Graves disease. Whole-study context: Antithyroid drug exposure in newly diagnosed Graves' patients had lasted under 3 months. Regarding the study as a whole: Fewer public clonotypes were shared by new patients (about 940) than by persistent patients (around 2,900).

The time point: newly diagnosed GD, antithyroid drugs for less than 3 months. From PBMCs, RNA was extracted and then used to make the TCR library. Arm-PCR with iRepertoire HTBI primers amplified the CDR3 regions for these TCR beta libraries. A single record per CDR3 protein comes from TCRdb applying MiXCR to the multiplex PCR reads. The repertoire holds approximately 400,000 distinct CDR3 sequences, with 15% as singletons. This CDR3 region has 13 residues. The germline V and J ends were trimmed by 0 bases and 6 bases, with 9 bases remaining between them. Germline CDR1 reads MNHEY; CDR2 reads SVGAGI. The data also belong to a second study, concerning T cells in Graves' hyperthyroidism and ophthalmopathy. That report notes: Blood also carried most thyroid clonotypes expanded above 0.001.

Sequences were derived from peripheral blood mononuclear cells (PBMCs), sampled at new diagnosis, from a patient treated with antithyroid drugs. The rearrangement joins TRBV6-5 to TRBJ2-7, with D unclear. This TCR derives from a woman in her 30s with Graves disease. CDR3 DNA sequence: TGTGCCAGCAGTTACTCTTCGCACGGCGAGCAGTACTTC. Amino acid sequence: CASSYSSHGEQYF.